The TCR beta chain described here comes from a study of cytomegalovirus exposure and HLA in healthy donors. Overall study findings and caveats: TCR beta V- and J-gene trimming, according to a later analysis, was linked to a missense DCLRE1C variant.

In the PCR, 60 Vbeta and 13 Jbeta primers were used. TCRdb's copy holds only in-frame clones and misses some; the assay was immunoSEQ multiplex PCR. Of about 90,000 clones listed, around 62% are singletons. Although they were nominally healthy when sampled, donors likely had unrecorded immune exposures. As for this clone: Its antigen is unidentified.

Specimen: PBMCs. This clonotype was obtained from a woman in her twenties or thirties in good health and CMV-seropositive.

The CDR3 DNA sequence: TGTGCCAGCGGCAGGGGTTATGCCGGGGAGCTGTTTTTT. Translated, it gives CASGRGYAGELFF. The V gene is TRBV27, the J gene TRBJ2-2; possible D gene TRBD1, 6 bases. The CDR3 runs 13 residues. The germline V gene encodes CDR1 MNHEY and CDR2 SMNVEV (reference sequence). V was shortened by 8 bases and J by 6 bases, with 13 bases between the two germline ends.